Below are 24 T cell receptor beta chains sequenced from a single sample in a study of human T cells and chemical hapten exposure. Time point specified: patch test 2, 6 weeks after DPC sensitization. Treatment reported: therapeutic diphenylcyclopropenone sensitization with weekly scalp DPC. The authors' total RNA extraction used unfractionated whole blood. Each CDR3 protein gets one entry after TCRdb re-called the RACE reads with MiXCR. The sample carries about 42,000 distinct CDR3 sequences, 9.6% recorded once. Sequences were derived from whole blood, sampled in connection with sensitization to the hapten diphenylcyclopropenone (DPC). These receptors originate from a woman aged 25 to 39 with alopecia areata. Some clones in this sample may be carry-over from other donors' samples.

A few counts support this clonotype. V is TRBV7-2 and J is TRBJ2-3; 7 bases are a match to TRBD2. Germline values: CDR1 SGHTA, CDR2 FQGNSA. Losses at the gene ends were 2 bases for V and 5 bases for J; bases not matched to a gene: 7. CDR3 size: 15 residues. CDR3 bases: TGTGCCAGCAGCTTATTAGACTTAGCGGGAGATACGCAGTATTTT. It translates to CASSLLDLAGDTQYF.

This clonotype has at least ten counts. The chain is built from TRBV7-2 and TRBJ2-1, with 7 bases identical to TRBD2. The CDR3 loop spans 16 amino acids. Trimming removed 1 base from V and 3 bases from J; junction bases left unmatched: 6. Germline CDR1 is SGHTA and CDR2 is FQGNSA. CDR3: CASSLGARGVYNEQFF. The CDR3 coding sequence is TGTGCCAGCAGCTTAGGTGCCCGGGGGGTCTACAATGAGCAGTTCTTC.

This clonotype was seen more than once but under ten times. This rearrangement joins TRBV7-9 to TRBJ1-6, with a weak D call TRBD1 (5 bases). Germline V gene sequence: CDR1 SEHNR, CDR2 FQNEAQ (reference sequence). This CDR3 is 13 amino acids long. The V end lost 3 bases, the J end lost 10 bases, and 10 bases lay between the germline ends. The CDR3 region has the DNA TGTGCCAGCAGCTTGAGGGGTTTCTCACCCCTCCACTTT. Amino acid sequence: CASSLRGFSPLHF.

There are a few counts of this clonotype. This sequence joins TRBV7-8 and TRBJ2-3, with D uncertain. V lost 1 base and J lost 0, with 8 bases in between. The germline gives CDR1 SGHVS, CDR2 FQNEAQ. The CDR3 consists of 15 residues. In DNA form, the CDR3 reads TGTGCCAGCAGCTTAGGTCTGTATAGCACAGATACGCAGTATTTT. It codes for CASSLGLYSTDTQYF.

This clonotype was observed many times. The CDR3 nucleotides read TGCGCCAGCAGCCAAGAGCCCGGGAATAGCTATGGCTACACCTTC. This gives the protein CASSQEPGNSYGYTF. The chain uses TRBV4-1 and TRBJ1-2; no clear D gene. Germline V gene lookup returns CDR1 MGHRA and CDR2 YSYEKL. The V gene lost 0 bases and the J gene lost 4 bases, with 12 bases spanning the gap. The CDR3 totals 15 residues.

CDR3 nucleotide sequence: TGTGCCAGCAGTCCGATTAGGGCCGGCAGGGGGGCATCCGAGCAGTACTTC. Its translation: CASSPIRAGRGASEQYF. The chain joins TRBV28 to TRBJ2-7, with D possibly TRBD1 on 7 matching bases. V lost 5 bases and J lost 6, with 26 bases in between. The CDR3 runs to 17 residues. CDR1 is MDHEN and CDR2 is SYDVKM in the germline V gene.

This clonotype has at least ten counts. The chain couples TRBV28 to TRBJ2-7, with TRBD1 matching over 7 bases. CDR3 length: 16 amino acids. Losses at the gene ends were 7 bases for V and 2 bases for J; bases not matched to a gene: 14. Germline CDR1 reads MDHEN; CDR2 reads SYDVKM. The CDR3: CASKREPGQNPYEQYF. CDR3 bases: TGTGCCAGCAAAAGGGAACCGGGACAGAACCCCTACGAGCAGTACTTC.

This clonotype was detected a few times. The CDR3: CSVVDSAYEQYF. The CDR3, as DNA: TGCAGCGTGGTTGACAGCGCCTACGAGCAGTACTTC. The chain joins TRBV29-1 to TRBJ2-7, with a tentative D call TRBD1 (5 bases). Trimming removed 6 bases at V and 2 bases at J, with 11 bases between. There are 12 residues in the CDR3. In germline, CDR1 is SQVTM, CDR2 ANQGSEA.

This clonotype came up many times. The chain couples TRBV5-1 to TRBJ2-5; no firm D call. CDR1 is SGHRS, CDR2 YFSETQ, per germline. The V gene lost 0 bases and the J gene lost 5 bases, with 11 bases spanning the gap. CDR3 length equals 14 residues. The DNA of the CDR3 is TGCGCCAGCAGCTTGGGGGGTAGCACGGAGACCCAGTACTTC. It codes for CASSLGGSTETQYF.

This clonotype was seen ten or more times. V gene TRBV7-2 combines with J gene TRBJ2-3; D perhaps matches TRBD1 (7 bases). Trimming stripped 4 bases from V and 0 bases from J, with 11 bases between. The CDR3 length is 15 residues. CDR1 is SGHTA, CDR2 FQGNSA, per germline. For the CDR3, the DNA is TGTGCCAGCAGCTCGACAGGGACTAGCACAGATACGCAGTATTTT. This sequence encodes CASSSTGTSTDTQYF.

The chain is built from TRBV7-2 and TRBJ1-1; a possible D gene is TRBD1 (5 bases). Germline CDR1 and CDR2: SGHTA and FQGNSA. CDR3 length equals 17 residues. V gave up 8 bases and J gave up 7 bases, with 29 bases separating them. CDR3 region: CASLGGRGYRGVGEAFF. Written as DNA, the CDR3 is TGTGCCAGCCTCGGCGGGCGGGGCTACCGGGGGGTAGGTGAAGCTTTCTTT.

The chain has TRBV7-9 and TRBJ2-2, with unresolved D. Trimming removed 5 bases at V and 3 bases at J, with 10 bases between. The CDR3 is 14 amino acids. Per the germline V gene, CDR1 is SEHNR and CDR2 is FQNEAQ (reference sequence). The CDR3 spells CASSLIRDTGELFF. The CDR3 bases are TGTGCCAGCAGCCTCATCCGGGACACCGGGGAGCTGTTTTTT.

The rearrangement links TRBV7-2 to TRBJ2-7; 14 nucleotides agree with TRBD2. The junction had 5 bases not matched to a gene; V was cut back by 3 bases and J by 4 bases. CDR1 and CDR2 from the germline V gene are SGHTA and FQGNSA. CDR3 length: 16 amino acids. In DNA form, the CDR3 reads TGTGCCAGCAGCTTCGACGGGACTAGCGGGGGATACGAGCAGTACTTC. Encoded protein: CASSFDGTSGGYEQYF. Variable domain in full (rest from reference TRBV7-2 and TRBJ2-7): GAGVSQSPSNKVTEKGKDVELRCDPISGHTALYWYRQSLGQGLEFLIYFQGNSAPDKSGLPSDRFSAERTGGSVSTLTIQRTQQEDSAVYLCASSFDGTSGGYEQYFGPGTRLTVT.

This clonotype was seen at least ten times. As DNA, the CDR3 is TGTGCCAGCGTCCAGGGGTTATACGAGCAGTACTTC. Protein product: CASVQGLYEQYF. The chain employs TRBV28 and TRBJ2-7, with D possibly being TRBD1 (6 bases). The V and J ends lost 8 bases and 4 bases respectively, with 12 bases between them. The CDR3 is made up of 12 amino acids. Germline CDR1 reads MDHEN; CDR2 reads SYDVKM.

This clonotype occurred a few times. The chain recombines TRBV7-2 with TRBJ2-7; D not certain. Germline V CDR1 and CDR2: SGHTA, FQGNSA. Trimming took off 6 bases at V and 4 bases at J, with 7 bases between the two ends. The CDR3 contains 11 residues. The CDR3 region has the DNA TGTGCCAGCAGATACAGTTACGAGCAGTACTTC. Its translation is CASRYSYEQYF. The full variable domain, rest sourced from reference TRBV7-2 and TRBJ2-7, is GAGVSQSPSNKVTEKGKDVELRCDPISGHTALYWYRQSLGQGLEFLIYFQGNSAPDKSGLPSDRFSAERTGGSVSTLTIQRTQQEDSAVYLCASRYSYEQYFGPGTRLTVT.

This clonotype was recorded at least ten times. The V and J genes are TRBV9 and TRBJ2-5; 7 bases agree with TRBD2. Germline CDR1 and CDR2: SGDLS and YYNGEE. V shed 4 bases, J shed 5 bases, and the junction held 11 bases outside the gene matches. CDR3 length: 15 residues. The CDR3 DNA sequence: TGTGCCAGCAGCTCCTCAGCGGGACTGCGGGAGACCCAGTACTTC. Translation gives CASSSSAGLRETQYF.

At least ten counts were recorded for this clonotype. V is TRBV30 and J is TRBJ2-7; D might be TRBD2 (5 bases). CDR1 GTSNPN and CDR2 SVGIG come from the germline V gene (reference sequence). The V end lost 5 bases, the J end lost 5 bases, and 13 bases lay between the germline ends. The length of the CDR3 is 12 residues. CDR3 loop: CAWARARDEQYF. The DNA for the CDR3 is TGTGCCTGGGCGAGGGCGAGGGACGAGCAGTACTTC.

A few counts support this clonotype. The chain combines TRBV12-3 or TRBV12-4 with TRBJ2-3; 7 nucleotides align to TRBD2. The CDR3 spans 15 residues. V shed 7 bases and J 1 base; nucleotides not matched to a gene: 8. The CDR3 DNA reads TGTGCCAGCACCACGCTAGCGGTGGGCACAGATACGCAGTATTTT. Translated: CASTTLAVGTDTQYF.

There are a few counts of this clonotype. The chain employs TRBV5-6 and TRBJ1-5; 9 bases line up with TRBD1. This CDR3 spans 16 amino acids. V lost 3 bases to trimming and J lost 6 bases; unmatched junction nucleotides: 10. Looked up from germline, CDR1 is SGHDT and CDR2 is YYEEEE. The CDR3 region has the DNA TGTGCCAGCAGCTGGGTCCTCGAGACAGGGGGTCAGCCCCAGCATTTT. Protein product: CASSWVLETGGQPQHF.

The gene calls are TRBV18 and TRBJ2-7; the D gene is possibly TRBD1 (5 bases). CDR3 length equals 15 residues. Germline V gene lookup returns CDR1 KGHSH and CDR2 LQKENI. Trimming pared 2 bases from V and 1 base from J, leaving 12 bases between. CDR3 nucleotide sequence: TGTGCCAGCTCACCAGATACAGGTCCTTCCTACGAGCAGTACTTC. Protein sequence: CASSPDTGPSYEQYF.

This clonotype was detected a few times. The chain is built from TRBV28 and TRBJ2-3; 12 nucleotides agree with TRBD2. The CDR3 contains 18 residues. The germline V gene has CDR1 MDHEN and CDR2 SYDVKM. V was clipped by 7 bases and J by 2 bases; unmatched bases: 13. The CDR3 coding sequence is TGTGCCAGCATAGGTCTTCGGCTAGCGGGGGGGACCACAGATACGCAGTATTTT. It codes for CASIGLRLAGGTTDTQYF.

The rearrangement uses TRBV12-3 or TRBV12-4 and TRBJ2-5; 12 bases agree with TRBD1. Trimming cost V 5 bases and J 7 bases; bases outside gene matches: 11. The CDR3 loop spans 16 amino acids. The CDR3 spells CASSRGTGGAGATQYF. The DNA for the CDR3 is TGTGCCAGCAGTAGGGGGACAGGGGGCGCGGGTGCGACCCAGTACTTC.

J is TRBJ1-6 and V is TRBV7-9, with D hard to call. This CDR3 has 14 amino acids. V lost 8 bases and J lost 12, with 20 bases in between. The germline V gene has CDR1 SEHNR and CDR2 FQNEAQ (reference sequence). CDR3 in amino acids: CASPHGLGEGPLHF. The CDR3 nucleotides are TGTGCCAGCCCCCACGGACTCGGCGAAGGACCCCTCCACTTT.

In this sample, this clonotype turned up a few times. V gene TRBV6-2 or TRBV6-3 combines with J gene TRBJ1-6; D possibly corresponds to TRBD1 (6 bases). Trimming shortened V by 5 bases and J by 7 bases, and 12 bases separated the two germline ends. The CDR3 runs 14 residues. Germline V gene data show CDR1 as MNHEY and CDR2 as SVGEGT. CDR3 nucleotides: TGTGCCAGCAGTCCCCTCGGGGGCAATTCACCCCTCCACTTT. Its protein is CASSPLGGNSPLHF.